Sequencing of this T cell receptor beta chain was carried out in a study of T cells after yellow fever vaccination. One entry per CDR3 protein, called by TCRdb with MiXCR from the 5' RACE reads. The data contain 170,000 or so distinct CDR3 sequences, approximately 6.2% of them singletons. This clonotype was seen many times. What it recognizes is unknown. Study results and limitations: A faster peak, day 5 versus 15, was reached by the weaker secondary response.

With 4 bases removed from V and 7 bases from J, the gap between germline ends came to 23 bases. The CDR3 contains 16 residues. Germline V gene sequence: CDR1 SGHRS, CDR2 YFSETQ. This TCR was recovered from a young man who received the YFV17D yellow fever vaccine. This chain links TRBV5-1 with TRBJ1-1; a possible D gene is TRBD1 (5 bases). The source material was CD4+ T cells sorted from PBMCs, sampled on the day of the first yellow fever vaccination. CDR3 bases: TGCGCCAGCAGCGCCTCACCGGGACGACCCTTTAGTGAAGCTTTCTTT. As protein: CASSASPGRPFSEAFF.